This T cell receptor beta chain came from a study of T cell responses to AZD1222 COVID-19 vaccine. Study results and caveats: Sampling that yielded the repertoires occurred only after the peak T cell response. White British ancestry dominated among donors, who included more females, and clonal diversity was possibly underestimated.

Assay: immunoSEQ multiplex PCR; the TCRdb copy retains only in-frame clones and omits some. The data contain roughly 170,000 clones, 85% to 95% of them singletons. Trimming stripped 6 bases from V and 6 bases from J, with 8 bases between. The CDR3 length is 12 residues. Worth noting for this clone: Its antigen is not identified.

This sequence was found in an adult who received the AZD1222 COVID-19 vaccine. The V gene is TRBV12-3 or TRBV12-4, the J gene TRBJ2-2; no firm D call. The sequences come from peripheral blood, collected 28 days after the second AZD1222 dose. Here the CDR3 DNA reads TGTGCCAGCAGCCCGTACCCCGGGGAGCTGTTTTTT. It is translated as CASSPYPGELFF.